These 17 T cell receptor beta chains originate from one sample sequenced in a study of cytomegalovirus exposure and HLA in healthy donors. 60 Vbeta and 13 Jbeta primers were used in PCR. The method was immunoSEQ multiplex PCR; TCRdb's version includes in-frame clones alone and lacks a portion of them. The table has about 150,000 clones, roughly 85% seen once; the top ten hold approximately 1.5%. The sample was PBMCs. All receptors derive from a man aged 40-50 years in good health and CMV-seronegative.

The CDR3 DNA reads TGTGCCAGCTCACCATGGCGGTTACCCCCCGGCGACTATGGCTACACCTTC. Its translation: CASSPWRLPPGDYGYTF. The chain has TRBV18 and TRBJ1-2, with D unresolved. V was clipped by 2 bases and J by 3 bases, with 19 bases between them. The CDR3 sequence is 17 residues long. Germline loops: CDR1 KGHSH, CDR2 LQKENI. Full variable domain (remainder filled in from reference TRBV18 and TRBJ1-2): NAGVMQNPRHLVRRRGQEARLRCSPMKGHSHVYWYRQLPEEGLKFMVYLQKENIIDESGMPKERFSAEFPKEGPSILRIQQVVRGDSAAYFCASSPWRLPPGDYGYTFGSGTRLTVV.

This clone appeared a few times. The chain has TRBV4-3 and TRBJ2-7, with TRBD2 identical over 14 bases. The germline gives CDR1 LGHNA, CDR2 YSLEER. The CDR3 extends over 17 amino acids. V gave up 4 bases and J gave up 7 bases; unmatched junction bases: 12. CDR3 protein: CASSPGLAGGQPGEQYF. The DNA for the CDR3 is TGCGCCAGCAGCCCTGGACTAGCGGGAGGCCAACCTGGGGAGCAGTACTTC.

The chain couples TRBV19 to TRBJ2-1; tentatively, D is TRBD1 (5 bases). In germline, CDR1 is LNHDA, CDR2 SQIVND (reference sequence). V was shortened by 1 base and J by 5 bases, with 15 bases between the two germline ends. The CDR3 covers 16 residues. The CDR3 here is CASSIVPGSANNEQFF. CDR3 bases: TGTGCCAGTAGTATAGTCCCAGGGTCCGCCAACAATGAGCAGTTCTTC.

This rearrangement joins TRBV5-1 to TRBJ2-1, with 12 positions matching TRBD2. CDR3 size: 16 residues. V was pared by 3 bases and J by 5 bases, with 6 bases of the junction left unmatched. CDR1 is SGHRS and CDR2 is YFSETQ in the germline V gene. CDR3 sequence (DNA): TGCGCCAGCAGCTCGATAAGGACTAGCGGGGACAATGAGCAGTTCTTC. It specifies CASSSIRTSGDNEQFF. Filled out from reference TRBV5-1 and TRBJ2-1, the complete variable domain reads KAGVTQTPRYLIKTRGQQVTLSCSPISGHRSVSWYQQTPGQGLQFLFEYFSETQRNKGNFPGRFSGRQFSNSRSEMNVSTLELGDSALYLCASSSIRTSGDNEQFFGPGTRLTVL.

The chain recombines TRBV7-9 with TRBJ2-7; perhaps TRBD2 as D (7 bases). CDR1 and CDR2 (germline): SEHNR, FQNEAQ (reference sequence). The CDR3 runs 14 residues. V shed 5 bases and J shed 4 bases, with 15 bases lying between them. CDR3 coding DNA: TGTGCCAGCAGCCTGGGGGCGGGGGTATACGAGCAGTACTTC. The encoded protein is CASSLGAGVYEQYF.

The CDR3 region has the DNA TGTGCCAGCAGCTTAGGTTCTGTCGGAGCTGACAATGAGCAGTTCTTC. It codes for CASSLGSVGADNEQFF. J is TRBJ2-1 and V is TRBV7-2; D gene ambiguous. The CDR3 contains 16 residues. Trimming left V 1 base short and J 5 bases short, with 15 bases between. Germline assignment: CDR1 SGHTA and CDR2 FQGNSA.

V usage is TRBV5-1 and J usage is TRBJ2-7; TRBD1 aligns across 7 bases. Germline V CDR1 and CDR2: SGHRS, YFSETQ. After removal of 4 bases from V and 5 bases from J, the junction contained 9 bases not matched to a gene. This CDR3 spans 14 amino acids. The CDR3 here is CASSHPDRKDEQYF. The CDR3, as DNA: TGCGCCAGCAGCCACCCGGACAGGAAGGACGAGCAGTACTTC.

CDR3 sequence (DNA): TGCGCCAGCATTCGGGGGCAGGGGGTATTTCGGGGGAACATTCAGTACTTC. Translated, it gives CASIRGQGVFRGNIQYF. V is TRBV23-1 and J is TRBJ2-4, with D possibly matching TRBD1 (7 bases). TRBV23-1 carries the ORF label, with uncertain function. V lost 7 bases and J 7 bases, leaving 26 bases between the germline ends. CDR3 size: 17 residues.

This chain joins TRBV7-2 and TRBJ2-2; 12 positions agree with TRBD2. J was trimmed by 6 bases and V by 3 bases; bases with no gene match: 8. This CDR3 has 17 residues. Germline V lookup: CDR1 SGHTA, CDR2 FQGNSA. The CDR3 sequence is CASSLSSGGAGAGELFF. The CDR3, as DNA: TGTGCCAGCAGCTTGTCTAGCGGGGGGGCCGGTGCCGGGGAGCTGTTTTTT.

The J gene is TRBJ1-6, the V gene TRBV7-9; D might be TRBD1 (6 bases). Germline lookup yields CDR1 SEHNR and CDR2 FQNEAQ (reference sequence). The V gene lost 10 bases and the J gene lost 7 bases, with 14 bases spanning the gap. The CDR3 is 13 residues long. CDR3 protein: CATREGGNSPLHF. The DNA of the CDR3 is TGTGCCACCCGGGAGGGGGGAAATTCACCCCTCCACTTT.

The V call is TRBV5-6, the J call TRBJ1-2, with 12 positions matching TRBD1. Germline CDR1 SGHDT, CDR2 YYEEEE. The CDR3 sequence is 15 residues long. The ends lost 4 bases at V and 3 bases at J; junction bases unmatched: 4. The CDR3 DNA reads TGTGCCAGCAGCCCGGGGACAGGGGGCTACTATGGCTACACCTTC. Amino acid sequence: CASSPGTGGYYGYTF.

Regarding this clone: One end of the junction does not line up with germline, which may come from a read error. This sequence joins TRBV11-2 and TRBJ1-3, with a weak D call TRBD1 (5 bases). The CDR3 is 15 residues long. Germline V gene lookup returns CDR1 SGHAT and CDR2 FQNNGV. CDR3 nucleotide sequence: TGTGTCAGCAGCTCGTTCCAGGGCTCTGGAAACACCATATATTTT. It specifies CVSSSFQGSGNTIYF.

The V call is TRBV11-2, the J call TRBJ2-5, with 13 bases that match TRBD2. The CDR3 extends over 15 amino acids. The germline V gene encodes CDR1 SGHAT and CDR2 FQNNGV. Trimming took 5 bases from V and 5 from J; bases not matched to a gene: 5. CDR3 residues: CASSRLAGGGETQYF. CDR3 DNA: TGTGCCAGCAGCAGACTAGCGGGGGGAGGGGAGACCCAGTACTTC. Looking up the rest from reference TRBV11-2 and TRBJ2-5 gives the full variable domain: EAGVAQSPRYKIIEKRQSVAFWCNPISGHATLYWYQQILGQGPKLLIQFQNNGVVDDSQLPKDRFSAERLKGVDSTLKIQPAKLEDSAVYLCASSRLAGGGETQYFGPGTRLLVL.

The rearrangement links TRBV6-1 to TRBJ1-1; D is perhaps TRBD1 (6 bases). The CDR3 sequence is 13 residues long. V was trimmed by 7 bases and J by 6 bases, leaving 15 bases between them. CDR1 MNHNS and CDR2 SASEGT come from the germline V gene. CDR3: CASKLSGQSEAFF. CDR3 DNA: TGTGCCAGCAAGCTCTCGGGACAATCTGAAGCTTTCTTT.

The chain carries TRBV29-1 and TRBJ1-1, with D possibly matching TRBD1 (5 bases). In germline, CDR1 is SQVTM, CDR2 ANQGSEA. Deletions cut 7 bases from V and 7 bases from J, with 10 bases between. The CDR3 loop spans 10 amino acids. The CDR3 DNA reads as TGCAGCGCCCATGACAGTGAAGCTTTCTTT. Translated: CSAHDSEAFF.

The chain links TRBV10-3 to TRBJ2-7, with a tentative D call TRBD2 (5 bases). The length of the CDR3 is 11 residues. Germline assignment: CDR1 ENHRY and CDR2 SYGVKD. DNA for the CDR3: TGTGCTGCCAGTCATGATCGGGGGCAGTACTTC. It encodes CAASHDRGQYF.

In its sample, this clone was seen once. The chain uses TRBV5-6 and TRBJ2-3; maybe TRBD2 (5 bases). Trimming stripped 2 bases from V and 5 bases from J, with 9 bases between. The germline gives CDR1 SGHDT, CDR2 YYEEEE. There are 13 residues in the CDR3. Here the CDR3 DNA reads TGTGCCAGCAGCTTATTCGGGGAAGATACGCAGTATTTT. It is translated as CASSLFGEDTQYF.